This T cell receptor beta chain was sequenced for a study of shared clonotypes between healthy human individuals. Across the whole study: Each donor's CD4 naive and CD4 memory cells filled three plates apiece, CD8 naive two, and CD8 memory one.

Per the original data handling: For the immunoSEQ data, sequences were junction-only without quality scores, so filtering differed. TCRdb's table, derived via immunoSEQ multiplex PCR, lists solely in-frame clones and lacks some. V, J and clone size derive from that table, while D and trimming were established from the DNA sequence. The sample consists of 2 million to 2.5 million clones, 90% to 97% of them appearing once. Deletions cut 5 bases from V and 0 bases from J, with 11 bases between. Per germline, CDR1 GTSNPN and CDR2 SVGIG (reference sequence). The CDR3 runs 14 residues. V usage is TRBV30 and J usage is TRBJ1-5; possibly TRBD1 for D (5 bases). The sequenced sample consisted of naive CD4+ T cells sorted from blood. Subset of the sample: CD45RA+ positively selected. This TCR came from a man between 18 and 29 years old in good health. CDR3 sequence: CAWGHGGSNQPQHF. For the CDR3, the DNA is TGTGCCTGGGGCCATGGGGGTAGCAATCAGCCCCAGCATTTT.